These 10 T cell receptor beta chains were all obtained from the same sample, sequenced in a study of human T cells and chemical hapten exposure. Time point meaning: healthy volunteer bleed at 2 weeks. Total RNA was isolated from unfractionated whole blood. TCRdb analysed the RACE reads with MiXCR anew, one entry per CDR3 protein. The sample holds tens of thousands of distinct CDR3 sequences, about 8.8% seen once. The sample comprised whole blood. All receptors come from a female donor in good health. Some clones in this sample may be carry-over from other donors' samples.

The V call is TRBV28, the J call TRBJ2-7; D is undetermined. Trimming took off 2 bases at V and 0 bases at J, with 14 bases between the two ends. Germline CDR1 MDHEN, CDR2 SYDVKM. The CDR3 is 16 amino acids. CDR3 bases: TGTGCCAGCAGTTTAGGGTCCACCGCGAGCTCCTACGAGCAGTACTTC. It encodes CASSLGSTASSYEQYF.

DNA for the CDR3: TGTGCCACTCGCGAGGGGGCAGAGGAGCAGTACTTC. Its protein product is CATREGAEEQYF. The V and J genes are TRBV27 and TRBJ2-7, with TRBD1 identical over 7 bases. J was trimmed by 7 bases and V by 10 bases; bases with no gene match: 10. The V gene's germline CDR1 is MNHEY and CDR2 SMNVEV (reference sequence). The CDR3 has 12 amino acids.

This clonotype was observed a few times. This chain links TRBV5-1 with TRBJ2-7; TRBD2 matches at 9 bases. The germline V gene has CDR1 SGHRS and CDR2 YFSETQ. The J segment lost 1 base and the V segment lost 0 bases, leaving 5 bases of the junction unmatched. CDR3 length: 16 residues. CDR3 sequence (DNA): TGCGCCAGCAGCTTGGCCCAGCGGGAGGTGTCCTACGAGCAGTACTTC. Protein: CASSLAQREVSYEQYF.

V usage is TRBV5-8 and J usage is TRBJ2-6; D possibly corresponds to TRBD2 (5 bases). This CDR3 contains 18 residues. V was clipped by 4 bases and J by 4 bases, with 21 bases between them. The germline V gene encodes CDR1 SGHTS and CDR2 YDEGEE. The CDR3 loop is CASSRRAQGLRGANVLTF. CDR3 bases: TGTGCCAGCAGCCGACGGGCCCAAGGACTGCGAGGGGCCAACGTCCTGACTTTC.

The V gene is TRBV9, the J gene TRBJ2-3, with D perhaps TRBD2 (6 bases). Germline V lookup: CDR1 SGDLS, CDR2 YYNGEE. The germline V and J ends were trimmed by 0 bases and 4 bases, with 12 bases remaining between them. The length of the CDR3 is 15 residues. Written as DNA, the CDR3 is TGTGCCAGCAGCGTAGACGGGAGCGGCGCAGATACGCAGTATTTT. As protein: CASSVDGSGADTQYF.

The V gene is TRBV28, the J gene TRBJ2-7; no firm D call. This CDR3 region has 13 residues. V lost 4 bases, J lost 0 bases, and 7 bases lay in between. Germline V lookup: CDR1 MDHEN, CDR2 SYDVKM. The CDR3 is CASSYDNSYEQYF. Written as DNA, the CDR3 is TGTGCCAGCAGTTACGACAACTCCTACGAGCAGTACTTC.

This clonotype was counted ten times or more. This chain uses TRBV27 with TRBJ2-3; 16 bases are shared with TRBD2. V gave up 2 bases and J gave up 4 bases; unmatched junction bases: 0. This CDR3 is 16 amino acids long. Germline CDR1 and CDR2: MNHEY and SMNVEV (reference sequence). CDR3 DNA: TGTGCCAGCAGTTTAGGGACTAGCGGGAGGGCAGATACGCAGTATTTT. Translation gives CASSLGTSGRADTQYF.

The CDR3 nucleotides read TGCAGTGCTAGAGATCAGATATCAGGGGGCTCCTACGAGCAGTACTTC. Protein product: CSARDQISGGSYEQYF. This chain connects TRBV20-1 to TRBJ2-7; 7 bases are shared with TRBD1. The J segment lost 0 bases and the V segment lost 0 bases, leaving 8 bases of the junction unmatched. CDR1 and CDR2 (germline): DFQATT, SNEGSKA (reference sequence). The CDR3 spans 16 residues.

V is TRBV4-3 and J is TRBJ2-6; 10 bases line up with TRBD1. Germline V gene lookup returns CDR1 LGHNA and CDR2 YSLEER. This CDR3 region has 16 residues. V was clipped by 5 bases and J by 3 bases; unmatched bases: 4. The CDR3 nucleotides read TGCGCCAGCAGCGCGGGACAGGGGTATGGGGCCAACGTCCTGACTTTC. Its translation: CASSAGQGYGANVLTF.

The sample holds many counts of this clonotype. This chain joins TRBV20-1 and TRBJ1-2; the D is unclear. V lost 2 bases, J lost 4 bases, and 11 bases lay in between. Per germline, CDR1 DFQATT and CDR2 SNEGSKA (reference sequence). This CDR3 region has 13 residues. The CDR3 DNA is TGCAGTGCTAGAACGGGGTCGGTCTATGGCTACACCTTC. Residues: CSARTGSVYGYTF.